The 32 T cell receptor beta chains reported below all come from one sample, sequenced in a study of blood T cell repertoires in COVID-19. Clones were read by immunoSEQ multiplex PCR, and TCRdb kept only the in-frame ones, dropping some. The sample lists approximately 77,000 clones; about nine tenths were seen once. Source material: peripheral blood. Every receptor here comes from a man in his thirties or forties with acute or convalescent COVID-19.

The chain is built from TRBV27 and TRBJ2-5, with 7 bases matching TRBD2. The CDR3 is made up of 15 amino acids. Trimming at V came to 0 bases and at J to 3 bases, leaving 4 bases not matched to a gene. CDR1 is MNHEY, CDR2 SMNVEV, per germline (reference sequence). For the CDR3, the DNA is TGTGCCAGCAGTTTATCGTGGGCGGGGGAAGAGACCCAGTACTTC. Protein product: CASSLSWAGEETQYF.

The J gene is TRBJ2-7, the V gene TRBV30; tentatively, D is TRBD2 (5 bases). CDR1 GTSNPN and CDR2 SVGIG come from the germline V gene (reference sequence). CDR3 length: 13 amino acids. V was clipped by 5 bases and J by 7 bases, with 18 bases between them. The CDR3 region is CAWAPPGIKEQYF. CDR3 DNA: TGTGCCTGGGCCCCCCCGGGGATAAAGGAGCAGTACTTC.

This chain connects TRBV3-1 (or the pseudogene TRBV3-2) to TRBJ1-6; D remains ambiguous. The CDR3 has 16 residues. Trimming took 0 bases from V and 5 from J, leaving 11 bases between them. Germline V gene sequence: CDR1 LGHDT, CDR2 YNNKEL (reference sequence). The CDR3 region is CASSQDRPGNNSPLHF. CDR3 nucleotide sequence: TGTGCCAGCAGCCAAGATAGACCGGGGAATAATTCACCCCTCCACTTT.

The CDR3 is CATSIGRNYEQYF. The CDR3 nucleotides are TGTGCCACCTCCATTGGGCGCAACTACGAGCAGTACTTC. V gene TRBV15 combines with J gene TRBJ2-7; unclear D gene. V was cut by 8 bases and J by 3 bases, with 14 bases left in between. The CDR3 has 13 residues. Germline loops: CDR1 LNHNV, CDR2 YYDKDF (reference sequence). The whole variable domain, filled in from reference TRBV15 and TRBJ2-7, reads DAMVIQNPRYQVTQFGKPVTLSCSQTLNHNVMYWYQQKSSQAPKLLFHYYDKDFNNEADTPDNFQSRRPNTSFCFLDIRSPGLGDTAMYLCATSIGRNYEQYFGPGTRLTVT.

The chain combines TRBV27 with TRBJ2-2; no reliable D call. The CDR3 has 16 amino acids. The germline gives CDR1 MNHEY, CDR2 SMNVEV (reference sequence). V was shortened by 7 bases and J by 2 bases, with 17 bases between the two germline ends. The chain's CDR3 is CASTPLGNSNTGELFF. CDR3 DNA: TGTGCCAGCACTCCTCTAGGAAACTCTAACACCGGGGAGCTGTTTTTT.

The CDR3 protein is CASSKGSGGNQPQHF. CDR3 DNA: TGTGCCAGCTCAAAAGGTTCAGGGGGCAATCAGCCCCAGCATTTT. The J gene is TRBJ1-5, the V gene TRBV18; D perhaps matches TRBD1 (6 bases). V lost 5 bases, J lost 2 bases, and 13 bases lay in between. This CDR3 comprises 15 residues. Germline V lookup: CDR1 KGHSH, CDR2 LQKENI.

The chain combines TRBV10-3 with TRBJ1-1; D is unresolved. The CDR3 spans 12 residues. CDR1 is ENHRY and CDR2 is SYGVKD in the germline V gene. Trimming removed 3 bases at V and 3 bases at J, with 5 bases between. CDR3 DNA sequence: TGTGCCATCAGTGATAGAGACACTGAAGCTTTCTTT. Amino acid sequence: CAISDRDTEAFF.

The rearrangement uses TRBV19 and TRBJ1-3, with D perhaps matching TRBD1 (6 bases). Between the trimmed V and J ends, which lost 4 bases and 4 bases, there was a span of 17 bases. The CDR3 runs 16 residues. Germline V gene lookup returns CDR1 LNHDA and CDR2 SQIVND (reference sequence). The chain's CDR3 is CASSRQAFYQGNTIYF. In DNA, the CDR3 is TGTGCCAGTAGTAGACAGGCCTTCTATCAAGGAAACACCATATATTTT.

V gene TRBV3-1 (or the pseudogene TRBV3-2) combines with J gene TRBJ1-2; 9 nucleotides match TRBD1. The germline V gene has CDR1 LGHDT and CDR2 YNNKEL (reference sequence). The CDR3 runs to 16 residues. Unmatched junction bases numbered 13, after V lost 5 bases and J lost 6 bases. The DNA of the CDR3 is TGTGCCAGCAGCTCTATGGACAGGGGATATCGGGATGGCTACACCTTC. This gives the protein CASSSMDRGYRDGYTF.

The chain uses TRBV6-5 and TRBJ1-6, with no clear D. The CDR3 extends over 12 amino acids. V shed 7 bases and J shed 6 bases, with 7 bases lying between them. The V gene's germline CDR1 is MNHEY and CDR2 SVGAGI. The CDR3 region is CASTSRNSPLHF. The CDR3 DNA sequence: TGTGCCAGCACCTCGCGTAATTCACCCCTCCACTTT.

The chain has TRBV18 and TRBJ1-1; TRBD1 matches at 9 bases. V shed 3 bases and J 1 base; nucleotides not matched to a gene: 6. The CDR3 extends over 16 amino acids. Germline V gene data show CDR1 as KGHSH and CDR2 as LQKENI. Here the CDR3 reads CASSPFTGGQNTEAFF. The CDR3 nucleotides are TGTGCCAGCTCACCGTTCACAGGGGGCCAGAACACTGAAGCTTTCTTT.

This clone appeared a single time. The rearrangement joins TRBV27 to TRBJ1-5; 10 bases match TRBD1. Germline CDR1 is MNHEY and CDR2 is SMNVEV (reference sequence). The junction had 3 bases not matched to a gene; V was cut back by 6 bases and J by 4 bases. The CDR3 spans 14 residues. CDR3 bases: TGTGCCAGCAGACGGACAGGGGGGAATCAGCCCCAGCATTTT. Its protein is CASRRTGGNQPQHF.

The chain recombines TRBV6-5 with TRBJ2-7, with 8 bases fitting TRBD2. CDR1 and CDR2 from the germline V gene are MNHEY and SVGAGI. With 5 bases clipped from V and 0 bases from J, the junction kept 3 bases outside the gene matches. This CDR3 region has 14 residues. DNA of the CDR3: TGTGCCAGCAGTAGGAGCGGGAGCTCCTACGAGCAGTACTTC. It translates to CASSRSGSSYEQYF.

This chain uses TRBV7-2 with TRBJ1-1; the D gene is possibly TRBD1 (6 bases). Between the trimmed V and J ends, which lost 0 bases and 1 base, there was a span of 6 bases. The CDR3 covers 14 residues. Germline CDR1 is SGHTA and CDR2 is FQGNSA. CDR3 residues: CASSLATGNTEAFF. The CDR3, as DNA: TGTGCCAGCAGCTTAGCGACAGGGAACACTGAAGCTTTCTTT.

The gene calls are TRBV18 and TRBJ1-1, with no clear D. Trimming took 0 bases from V and 1 from J, leaving 9 bases between them. This CDR3 has 15 residues. The germline CDR1 and CDR2 sequences are KGHSH and LQKENI. This chain's CDR3 is CASSPPWAGNTEAFF. DNA for the CDR3: TGTGCCAGCTCACCACCGTGGGCGGGGAACACTGAAGCTTTCTTT.

The chain has TRBV2 and TRBJ2-3, with a possible D match to TRBD1 (7 bases). This CDR3 is built from 13 residues. The V and J ends lost 8 bases and 0 bases respectively, with 9 bases between them. Germline values: CDR1 SNHLY, CDR2 FYNNEI. For the CDR3, the DNA is TGTGCCAGCGCGGGACAGAGCACAGATACGCAGTATTTT. The encoded protein is CASAGQSTDTQYF.

This clone was detected once. The V gene is TRBV6-2 or TRBV6-3, the J gene TRBJ2-1, with TRBD2 as a possible D gene (6 bases). The germline CDR1 and CDR2 sequences are MNHEY and SVGEGT. The length of the CDR3 is 14 residues. V lost 0 bases, J lost 10 bases, and 13 bases lay in between. The CDR3 reads CASSYSYGGGEQFF. The CDR3 nucleotides are TGTGCCAGCAGTTACTCGTACGGGGGAGGAGAGCAGTTCTTC.

The V and J genes are TRBV7-8 and TRBJ2-2, with D tentatively TRBD1 (6 bases). Germline V gene data show CDR1 as SGHVS and CDR2 as FQNEAQ. The length of the CDR3 is 14 residues. The germline V and J ends were trimmed by 6 bases and 0 bases, with 8 bases remaining between them. CDR3 residues: CASRDRPNTGELFF. In DNA form, the CDR3 reads TGTGCCAGCAGGGACAGACCGAACACCGGGGAGCTGTTTTTT. The entire variable domain, with the rest obtained from reference TRBV7-8 and TRBJ2-2, is as follows: GAGVSQSPRYKVAKRGQDVALRCDPISGHVSLFWYQQALGQGPEFLTYFQNEAQLDKSGLPSDRFFAERPEGSVSTLKIQRTQQEDSAVYLCASRDRPNTGELFFGEGSRLTVL.

The rearrangement links TRBV4-2 to TRBJ1-2; weak D call: TRBD1 (6 bases). The germline CDR1 and CDR2 sequences are LGHNA and YNFKEQ. The CDR3 contains 15 residues. V lost 6 bases to trimming and J lost 0 bases, with 14 bases between them. As DNA, the CDR3 is TGTGCCAGCAGGTTAGGACGGACAGCTAACTATGGCTACACCTTC. Protein product: CASRLGRTANYGYTF.

The chain carries TRBV27 and TRBJ2-7; a possible D gene is TRBD1 (6 bases). Germline V lookup: CDR1 MNHEY, CDR2 SMNVEV (reference sequence). V gave up 0 bases and J gave up 4 bases, with 13 bases separating them. This CDR3 has 15 amino acids. The CDR3 loop is CASSLSGTNFYEQYF. Here the CDR3 DNA reads TGTGCCAGCAGTTTATCGGGGACAAATTTTTACGAGCAGTACTTC.

This chain uses TRBV6-6 with TRBJ1-2; perhaps TRBD1 as D (5 bases). The germline V gene has CDR1 MNHNY and CDR2 SVGAGI (reference sequence). Trimming shortened V by 5 bases and J by 8 bases, and 18 bases separated the two germline ends. CDR3 size: 14 residues. For the CDR3, the DNA is TGTGCCAGCAGTCGATCCGACAGTCGGTGGGGCTACACCTTC. It specifies CASSRSDSRWGYTF.

V is TRBV7-8 and J is TRBJ1-1; D is unclear. V was pared by 5 bases and J by 0 bases, with 16 bases between. There are 16 residues in the CDR3. Germline values: CDR1 SGHVS, CDR2 FQNEAQ. The CDR3 coding sequence is TGTGCCAGCAGCCGAGCGTCGACTTATATGAACACTGAAGCTTTCTTT. Protein product: CASSRASTYMNTEAFF. Based on the CDR3 plus reference TRBV7-8 and TRBJ1-1, the full variable domain is GAGVSQSPRYKVAKRGQDVALRCDPISGHVSLFWYQQALGQGPEFLTYFQNEAQLDKSGLPSDRFFAERPEGSVSTLKIQRTQQEDSAVYLCASSRASTYMNTEAFFGQGTRLTVV.

This chain joins TRBV9 and TRBJ2-5, with D maybe TRBD2 (6 bases). The germline gives CDR1 SGDLS, CDR2 YYNGEE. The CDR3 is 14 amino acids. V was shortened by 3 bases and J by 2 bases, with 11 bases between the two germline ends. The CDR3 sequence: CASSEAGSQETQYF. CDR3 nucleotide sequence: TGTGCCAGCAGCGAGGCGGGAAGTCAAGAGACCCAGTACTTC.

This clone appeared once. The rearrangement links TRBV30 to TRBJ1-1; TRBD1 agrees at 7 bases. Losses at the gene ends were 6 bases for V and 1 base for J; bases not matched to a gene: 8. This CDR3 region has 14 residues. The germline CDR1 and CDR2 sequences are GTSNPN and SVGIG (reference sequence). In nucleotides, the CDR3 is TGTGCCTGCCAAGCCGGGACAGCGAACACTGAAGCTTTCTTT. Translating gives CACQAGTANTEAFF.

The chain links TRBV5-1 to TRBJ2-7; 8 positions match TRBD1. Per the germline V gene, CDR1 is SGHRS and CDR2 is YFSETQ. Trimming removed 3 bases from V and 5 bases from J; junction bases left unmatched: 1. The CDR3 contains 12 residues. The CDR3 DNA is TGCGCCAGCAGCTCGACAGGGGACGAGCAGTACTTC. Translated, it gives CASSSTGDEQYF.

In this sample, this clone turned up a few times. The V call is TRBV19, the J call TRBJ2-1; 7 bases agree with TRBD1. CDR3 length: 12 residues. The germline V gene has CDR1 LNHDA and CDR2 SQIVND (reference sequence). With V trimmed by 2 bases and J by 8 bases, 0 bases remained unmatched. The CDR3 DNA reads as TGTGCCAGTAGTATACAGGGGGATGAGCAGTTCTTC. It yields the protein CASSIQGDEQFF.

This clone was seen a handful of times. This rearrangement joins TRBV30 to TRBJ1-2, with 8 bases aligning to TRBD1. This CDR3 comprises 16 residues. V lost 2 bases, J lost 5 bases, and 13 bases stayed unmatched. CDR1 is GTSNPN and CDR2 is SVGIG in the germline V gene (reference sequence). The CDR3 reads CAWSHRGVPGLYGYTF. The CDR3 nucleotides read TGTGCCTGGAGTCACAGGGGGGTCCCTGGGCTTTATGGCTACACCTTC.

The chain carries TRBV7-2 and TRBJ2-1; 12 nucleotides align to TRBD2. This CDR3 is built from 15 residues. Germline assignment: CDR1 SGHTA and CDR2 FQGNSA. V shed 4 bases and J 7 bases; nucleotides not matched to a gene: 5. The CDR3 DNA reads as TGTGCCAGCAGCTATGGACTAGCGGGGTCTAATGAGCAGTTCTTC. Protein product: CASSYGLAGSNEQFF.

V is TRBV6-5 and J is TRBJ1-6; no clear D. CDR1 and CDR2 from the germline V gene are MNHEY and SVGAGI. CDR3 length equals 12 residues. The V end lost 5 bases, the J end lost 9 bases, and 8 bases lay between the germline ends. The CDR3 coding sequence is TGTGCCAGCAGTCCACAGATTTCACCCCTCCACTTT. It translates to CASSPQISPLHF.

The chain has TRBV18 and TRBJ1-1; 7 nucleotides agree with TRBD1. Germline trimming cut 2 bases from V and 3 bases from J; bases unmatched to any gene: 12. This CDR3 comprises 17 residues. In germline, CDR1 is KGHSH, CDR2 LQKENI. DNA for the CDR3: TGTGCCAGCTCACCAGACAGGGTGAGCGACCGGGACACTGAAGCTTTCTTT. Amino acid sequence: CASSPDRVSDRDTEAFF.

V is TRBV5-1 and J is TRBJ2-2; 14 nucleotides line up with TRBD2. The CDR3 loop spans 18 amino acids. After removal of 2 bases from V and 4 bases from J, the junction contained 7 bases not matched to a gene. Germline loops: CDR1 SGHRS, CDR2 YFSETQ. The CDR3 region has the DNA TGCGCCAGCAGCTTCACCGGGACTAGCGGGGGTCCCACCGGGGAGCTGTTTTTT. This sequence encodes CASSFTGTSGGPTGELFF.

V and J are TRBV6-2 or TRBV6-3 and TRBJ2-5; TRBD2 matches 9 bases. The CDR3 is made up of 16 amino acids. From germline, CDR1 is MNHEY and CDR2 SVGEGT. Unmatched junction bases numbered 8, after V lost 2 bases and J lost 4 bases. For the CDR3, the DNA is TGTGCCAGCAGTTACCATAACCCACTAGCGGGAGAGACCCAGTACTTC. Translation gives CASSYHNPLAGETQYF.